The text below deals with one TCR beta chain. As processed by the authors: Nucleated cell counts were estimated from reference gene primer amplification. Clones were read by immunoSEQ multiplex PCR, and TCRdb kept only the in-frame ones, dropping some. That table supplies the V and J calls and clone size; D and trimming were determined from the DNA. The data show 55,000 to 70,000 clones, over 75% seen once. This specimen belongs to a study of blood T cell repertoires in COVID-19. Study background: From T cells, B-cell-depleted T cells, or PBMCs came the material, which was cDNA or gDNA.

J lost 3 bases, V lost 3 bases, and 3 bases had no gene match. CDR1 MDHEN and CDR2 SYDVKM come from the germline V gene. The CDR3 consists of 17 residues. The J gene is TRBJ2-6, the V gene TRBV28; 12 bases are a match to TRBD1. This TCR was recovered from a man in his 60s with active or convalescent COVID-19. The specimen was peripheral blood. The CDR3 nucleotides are TGTGCCAGCAGTTTTAGGGACAGGGGGCTTGGGGCCAACGTCCTGACTTTC. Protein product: CASSFRDRGLGANVLTF.